This T cell receptor beta chain was identified in a study of early T cells in non-severe SARS-CoV-2 infection. In the study overall: Bulk RNA taken from unsorted whole blood was sequenced, leaving chains unpaired.

The TCR library protocol attached unique molecular identifiers to the individual cDNA molecules. One entry per CDR3 protein results from TCRdb running MiXCR on the 5' RACE reads. The table shows approximately 52,000 distinct CDR3 sequences, with over 7% occurring only once. This clonotype was seen at least ten times. Sequencing was done on a sample of whole blood. The receptor was isolated from an adult who was a healthcare worker with PCR-confirmed SARS-CoV-2 infection or an uninfected control (not recorded which).

The CDR3 sequence is CASSDGTGAYEQYF. CDR3 DNA sequence: TGTGCCAGCAGCGACGGGACAGGGGCCTACGAGCAGTACTTC. The rearrangement joins TRBV11-2 to TRBJ2-7; 10 nucleotides match TRBD1. There are 14 residues in the CDR3. From germline, CDR1 is SGHAT and CDR2 FQNNGV. Trimming took 5 bases from V and 2 from J; bases not matched to a gene: 3.